This note documents a single T cell receptor (beta chain) sequence. This CDR3 is built from 15 residues. The V end lost 6 bases, the J end lost 0 bases, and 13 bases lay between the germline ends. From germline, CDR1 is MNHEY and CDR2 SVGAGI. Profiling relied on immunoSEQ multiplex PCR, and the TCRdb table lists in-frame clones only, not all of them. The table shows more than 250,000 clones, with 87% occurring only once. This specimen comes from a study of blood T cell repertoires in COVID-19. Input material: PBMCs or T cells enriched from blood (not recorded which). The chain joins TRBV6-5 to TRBJ2-3; tentatively, D is TRBD2 (5 bases). This clonotype was sampled from a woman younger than 45 who had recovered from COVID-19. CDR3 region: CASSEGGASTDTQYF. CDR3 nucleotide sequence: TGTGCCAGCAGCGAGGGCGGCGCGAGCACAGATACGCAGTATTTT.